The sequence of this T cell receptor (beta chain) was determined in a study of cytomegalovirus exposure and HLA in healthy donors. The donors, nominally healthy at sampling, likely had unrecorded immune exposures. The PCR used 60 Vbeta and 13 Jbeta primers. The table came from immunoSEQ multiplex PCR; TCRdb's copy has only in-frame clones and leaves some out. The sample carries some 140,000 clones, 60% to 85% recorded once. This clone was recorded only once. Its antigen is not identified. Study-level results: Analysis performed later showed TCR beta chains linked to HLA being more clonally expanded than equally common others. The study recorded 150 to 200 TCR beta chains that were cytomegalovirus-associated. The study found most TCR sequences rare, yet found some public TCRs in many donors.

Germline V lookup: CDR1 SGHAT, CDR2 FQNNGV. The CDR3 is 15 amino acids. V dropped 2 bases and J dropped 5; count of bases not matched to a gene: 6. Sequencing was performed on PBMCs. The chain uses TRBV11-2 and TRBJ2-1; 7 bases align to TRBD2. The receptor was derived from a man younger than 35 in good health and CMV-seronegative. CDR3 amino acids: CASSLLGGTNNEQFF. The CDR3 bases are TGTGCCAGCAGCTTACTTGGGGGGACTAACAATGAGCAGTTCTTC.